The clone carrying this TCR beta chain was observed many times. Antigen unknown. This specimen belongs to a study of regulatory T cells in long-lasting Graves disease. Time point indicated: persistent/refractory GD, antithyroid drugs over 5 years with positive TRAb. Scientists built the TCR library using RNA that was extracted from PBMCs. V lost 3 bases and J 2 bases, leaving 8 bases between the germline ends. The CDR3 is 13 residues long. Germline values: CDR1 MNHEY, CDR2 SMNVEV (reference sequence). Through Arm-PCR of CDR3 regions and iRepertoire HTBI primers, TCR beta libraries were built. Via MiXCR, TCRdb re-called the multiplex PCR reads, giving one row per CDR3 protein. This sample has roughly 500,000 distinct CDR3 sequences; about 20% occur once, and the top ten carry over 7.5%. Study conclusions and caveats: Whereas new patients shared about 980 public clonotypes, persistent patients shared more, at 2,741.

The material was peripheral blood mononuclear cells (PBMCs), obtained when the disease was refractory, from a patient treated with antithyroid drugs. The source of this sequence is a female donor with Graves disease. The rearrangement uses TRBV27 and TRBJ2-7; TRBD1 might be the D (5 bases). Here the CDR3 DNA reads TGTGCCAGCAGTTTGACAGCCGCCTACGAGCAGTACTTC. It codes for CASSLTAAYEQYF.